Presented here are 26 T cell receptor beta chains from one specimen sequenced in a study of OX40 agonist ivuxolimab in advanced cancers. Repertoires were generated with immunoSEQ multiplex PCR, while TCRdb's copy carries only in-frame clones and drops some. Of tens of thousands of clones listed, 80% to 95% are singletons. The sequenced sample was CD4+ or CD8+ T cells sorted from blood, obtained in a trial of the OX40 agonist ivuxolimab. The receptors come from an adult with an advanced solid tumor such as melanoma, head and neck, liver or kidney cancer.

This rearrangement joins TRBV28 to TRBJ2-3, with TRBD2 matching 8 bases. Germline V CDR1 and CDR2: MDHEN, SYDVKM. The CDR3 extends over 16 amino acids. With V trimmed by 5 bases and J by 2 bases, 9 bases remained unmatched. In DNA form, the CDR3 reads TGTGCCAGCAGTCGAACGGGGGGGCCTGACACAGATACGCAGTATTTT. Translating gives CASSRTGGPDTDTQYF. The full variable domain, in which reference TRBV28 and TRBJ2-3 provide the parts outside the CDR3, is DVKVTQSSRYLVKRTGEKVFLECVQDMDHENMFWYRQDPGLGLRLIYFSYDVKMKEKGDIPEGYSVSREKKERFSLILESASTNQTSMYLCASSRTGGPDTDTQYFGPGTRLTVL.

V gene TRBV5-1 combines with J gene TRBJ2-2; 8 bases line up with TRBD1. This CDR3 contains 15 residues. Germline CDR1 and CDR2: SGHRS and YFSETQ. With V trimmed by 1 base and J by 4 bases, 3 bases remained unmatched. The CDR3: CASSLTGGFTGELFF. The CDR3 DNA follows: TGCGCCAGCAGCTTGACAGGGGGATTCACCGGGGAGCTGTTTTTT.

The chain employs TRBV5-4 and TRBJ1-2; D call uncertain. The CDR3 is 15 residues long. Trimming stripped 1 base from V and 6 bases from J, with 16 bases between. Germline-derived CDR1 and CDR2 are SGHNT and YYREEE (reference sequence). CDR3 sequence (DNA): TGTGCCAGCAGCTTGTGGGCTTTAGGTCTGGATGGCTACACCTTC. It is translated as CASSLWALGLDGYTF.

J is TRBJ1-1 and V is TRBV5-1, with 10 bases matching TRBD1. Germline assignment: CDR1 SGHRS and CDR2 YFSETQ. This CDR3 contains 15 residues. V trimming: 4 bases; J trimming: 5 bases; junction bases outside the gene matches: 8. The DNA of the CDR3 is TGCGCCAGCAGCGGAGGGACAGGGGAGGGGACTGAAGCTTTCTTT. This encodes CASSGGTGEGTEAFF.

A single count supports this clone. The CDR3 region is CASSLWQGKNIQYF. The CDR3 DNA reads TGTGCCAGCAGCTTGTGGCAGGGGAAAAACATTCAGTACTTC. V usage is TRBV5-8 and J usage is TRBJ2-4; TRBD1 is a possible D gene (6 bases). This CDR3 has 14 residues. Trimming removed 1 base from V and 4 bases from J, with 9 bases in between. In germline, CDR1 is SGHTS, CDR2 YDEGEE.

V gene TRBV7-2 combines with J gene TRBJ2-1; no firm D call. Germline CDR1 reads SGHTA; CDR2 reads FQGNSA. The CDR3 covers 14 residues. With 5 bases removed from V and 8 bases from J, the gap between germline ends came to 16 bases. For the CDR3, the DNA is TGTGCCAGCAGCCCAGCCCTGGGTTGGGATGAGCAGTTCTTC. This translates into CASSPALGWDEQFF. Full variable domain (missing parts from reference TRBV7-2 and TRBJ2-1): GAGVSQSPSNKVTEKGKDVELRCDPISGHTALYWYRQSLGQGLEFLIYFQGNSAPDKSGLPSDRFSAERTGGSVSTLTIQRTQQEDSAVYLCASSPALGWDEQFFGPGTRLTVL.

A remark on this clone: Other DNA sequences from this sample encode an identical CDR3 as well. V usage is TRBV6-5 and J usage is TRBJ1-2; D gene uncertain. CDR3 length: 13 amino acids. Trimming left V 2 bases short and J 5 bases short, with 9 bases between. Germline V lookup: CDR1 MNHEY, CDR2 SVGAGI. DNA of the CDR3: TGTGCCAGCAGTTACGGGAGGGAATATGGCTACACCTTC. This sequence encodes CASSYGREYGYTF.

The chain couples TRBV7-8 to TRBJ1-2, with D perhaps matching TRBD1 (5 bases). Germline V gives CDR1 SGHVS, CDR2 FQNEAQ. The CDR3 extends over 16 amino acids. V lost 5 bases and J 6 bases, leaving 22 bases between the germline ends. The CDR3 protein is CASSGRIDSASNGYTF. DNA of the CDR3: TGTGCCAGCAGCGGACGAATTGACAGCGCCTCAAATGGCTACACCTTC.

The rearrangement links TRBV5-1 to TRBJ1-2, with 7 nucleotides matching TRBD1. V trimming: 0 bases; J trimming: 4 bases; junction bases outside the gene matches: 3. Germline V gene sequence: CDR1 SGHRS, CDR2 YFSETQ. The CDR3 extends over 14 amino acids. CDR3 sequence (DNA): TGCGCCAGCAGCTTGGAGGGGGCACTCTATGGCTACACCTTC. This translates into CASSLEGALYGYTF.

The chain links TRBV6-5 to TRBJ2-5; a possible D gene is TRBD1 (5 bases). Germline V lookup: CDR1 MNHEY, CDR2 SVGAGI. This CDR3 region has 13 residues. Trimming cost V 2 bases and J 7 bases, with 11 bases left between them. CDR3 residues: CASSYAPQGTQYF. DNA for the CDR3: TGTGCCAGCAGTTACGCCCCCCAGGGGACCCAGTACTTC.

The V call is TRBV18, the J call TRBJ2-2; 8 bases line up with TRBD2. Germline loops: CDR1 KGHSH, CDR2 LQKENI. The CDR3 length is 17 residues. The trim removed 3 bases at V and 3 bases at J, leaving 9 bases unmatched. This CDR3 reads CASSPPGLAGYTGELFF. The CDR3 DNA sequence: TGTGCCAGCTCACCTCCAGGGCTAGCGGGTTACACCGGGGAGCTGTTTTTT.

This chain connects TRBV15 to TRBJ1-5; D not certain. Trimming shortened V by 1 base and J by 4 bases, and 11 bases separated the two germline ends. Germline-derived CDR1 and CDR2 are LNHNV and YYDKDF (reference sequence). The CDR3 is 15 residues long. The CDR3 coding sequence is TGTGCCACCAGCAGAGCCTGGGGAGCAAATCAGCCCCAGCATTTT. As protein: CATSRAWGANQPQHF.

The chain carries TRBV7-6 and TRBJ1-6, with D perhaps matching TRBD1 (5 bases). Trimming pared 1 base from V and 6 bases from J, leaving 16 bases between. The germline V gene encodes CDR1 SGHVS and CDR2 FNYEAQ. The CDR3 consists of 17 residues. As DNA, the CDR3 is TGTGCCAGCAGCTTAGGGCTCCCGAGACAGACTAATTCACCCCTCCACTTT. As protein: CASSLGLPRQTNSPLHF.

The V gene is TRBV5-1, the J gene TRBJ2-4; 7 bases are shared with TRBD2. The CDR3 is 15 amino acids. Per the germline V gene, CDR1 is SGHRS and CDR2 is YFSETQ. After removal of 5 bases from V and 8 bases from J, the junction contained 13 bases not matched to a gene. CDR3 DNA sequence: TGCGCCAGCAGGATGTCTGGACTAGGCGGGGACATTCAGTACTTC. It codes for CASRMSGLGGDIQYF.

J is TRBJ2-5 and V is TRBV18; TRBD2 matches at 11 bases. The closer fit of TRBJ2-7 to the DNA end suggests the J call may be wrong. CDR3 length: 17 amino acids. Germline values: CDR1 KGHSH, CDR2 LQKENI. Here the CDR3 reads CASSPLSGRGQRYEQYF. CDR3 coding DNA: TGTGCCAGCTCACCACTTAGCGGGAGGGGTCAGAGGTACGAGCAGTACTTC.

The rearrangement links TRBV6-5 to TRBJ2-7, with D perhaps TRBD1 (7 bases). Germline assignment: CDR1 MNHEY and CDR2 SVGAGI. V lost 6 bases, J lost 3 bases, and 18 bases lay in between. This CDR3 spans 15 amino acids. The CDR3: CASSRVGGQIYEQYF. The CDR3 coding sequence is TGTGCCAGCAGCCGCGTGGGGGGACAGATCTACGAGCAGTACTTC.

This clone has just one count. The chain combines TRBV7-9 with TRBJ2-5; 8 bases align to TRBD1. This CDR3 has 14 amino acids. CDR1 is SEHNR, CDR2 FQNEAQ, per germline (reference sequence). With V trimmed by 2 bases and J by 5 bases, 4 bases remained unmatched. CDR3 nucleotide sequence: TGTGCCAGCAGCTTACAGGGGGCTTGGGAGACCCAGTACTTC. It encodes CASSLQGAWETQYF.

The V call is TRBV11-2, the J call TRBJ1-1; the D is unclear. CDR1 and CDR2 from the germline V gene are SGHAT and FQNNGV. V lost 2 bases and J lost 3, with 7 bases in between. This CDR3 is built from 13 residues. As DNA, the CDR3 is TGTGCCAGCAGCTTAATCCAGGACACTGAAGCTTTCTTT. Protein product: CASSLIQDTEAFF.

The chain has TRBV7-2 and TRBJ2-1; 8 nucleotides line up with TRBD2. The J segment lost 7 bases and the V segment lost 3 bases, leaving 5 bases of the junction unmatched. The CDR3 loop spans 14 amino acids. Germline loops: CDR1 SGHTA, CDR2 FQGNSA. The CDR3 reads CASSFGLAGNEQFF. The CDR3 DNA sequence: TGTGCCAGCAGCTTCGGACTAGCTGGTAATGAGCAGTTCTTC.

V gene TRBV7-9 combines with J gene TRBJ2-1, with D uncertain. V dropped 1 base and J dropped 3 bases, with 1 base sitting between them. Per germline, CDR1 SEHNR and CDR2 FQNEAQ (reference sequence). The CDR3 extends over 12 amino acids. The CDR3 region has the DNA TGTGCCAGCAGCTTAGGCTACAATGAGCAGTTCTTC. Its translation is CASSLGYNEQFF.

The V gene is TRBV19, the J gene TRBJ1-2; D not certain. The CDR3 has 13 amino acids. Germline loops: CDR1 LNHDA, CDR2 SQIVND (reference sequence). Deletions cut 3 bases from V and 4 bases from J, with 9 bases between. CDR3 amino acids: CASSIEAPYGYTF. In DNA form, the CDR3 reads TGTGCCAGTAGTATCGAAGCCCCCTATGGCTACACCTTC.

V is TRBV5-4 and J is TRBJ2-3; 12 bases agree with TRBD2. CDR1 SGHNT and CDR2 YYREEE come from the germline V gene (reference sequence). V gave up 1 base and J gave up 3 bases; unmatched junction bases: 3. The length of the CDR3 is 16 residues. The CDR3 spells CASSLLLAGGTDTQYF. The CDR3 DNA sequence: TGTGCCAGCAGCTTGCTGCTAGCGGGAGGGACAGATACGCAGTATTTT.

The chain employs TRBV6-6 and TRBJ1-1, with no clear D. V was pared by 7 bases and J by 1 base, with 19 bases between. This CDR3 comprises 16 residues. Germline values: CDR1 MNHNY, CDR2 SVGAGI (reference sequence). This CDR3 reads CASILPDPKWNTEAFF. Written as DNA, the CDR3 is TGTGCCAGCATTCTACCGGACCCTAAATGGAACACTGAAGCTTTCTTT.

The CDR3 DNA reads TGTGCCAGCACAACCGGGACAGCATACAATGAGCAGTTCTTC. Protein sequence: CASTTGTAYNEQFF. The rearrangement joins TRBV6-1 to TRBJ2-1; 7 bases fit TRBD1. CDR1 MNHNS and CDR2 SASEGT come from the germline V gene. There are 14 residues in the CDR3. The trim removed 7 bases at V and 4 bases at J, leaving 7 bases unmatched.

The V call is TRBV28, the J call TRBJ2-6; D unclear. Trimming cost V 3 bases and J 2 bases, with 11 bases left between them. The CDR3 contains 16 residues. Germline V gene lookup returns CDR1 MDHEN and CDR2 SYDVKM. CDR3 sequence reads: CASSFRGRTGANVLTF. The CDR3 DNA reads as TGTGCCAGCAGTTTTCGAGGACGGACTGGGGCCAACGTCCTGACTTTC.

For the CDR3, the DNA is TGTGCCAGCAGCTCACCCTGGGACTATGGGGAGGAGACCCAGTACTTC. It is translated as CASSSPWDYGEETQYF. This chain connects TRBV5-6 to TRBJ2-5, with 7 bases matching TRBD2. CDR3 length equals 16 residues. J lost 5 bases, V lost 3 bases, and 13 bases had no gene match. Germline loops: CDR1 SGHDT, CDR2 YYEEEE. The variable domain in full, completed from reference TRBV5-6 and TRBJ2-5, reads DAGVTQSPTHLIKTRGQQVTLRCSPKSGHDTVSWYQQALGQGPQFIFQYYEEEERQRGNFPDRFSGHQFPNYSSELNVNALLLGDSALYLCASSSPWDYGEETQYFGPGTRLLVL.